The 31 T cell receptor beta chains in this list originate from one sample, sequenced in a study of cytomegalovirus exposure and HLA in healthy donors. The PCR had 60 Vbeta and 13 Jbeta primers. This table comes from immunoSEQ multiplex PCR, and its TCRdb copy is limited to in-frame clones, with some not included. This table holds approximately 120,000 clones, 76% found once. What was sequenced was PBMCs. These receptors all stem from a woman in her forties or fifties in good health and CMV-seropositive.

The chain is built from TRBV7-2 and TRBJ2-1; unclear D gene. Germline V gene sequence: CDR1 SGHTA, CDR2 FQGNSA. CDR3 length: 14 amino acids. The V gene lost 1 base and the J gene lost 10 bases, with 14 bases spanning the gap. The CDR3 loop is CASSLDQLMREQFF. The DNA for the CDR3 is TGTGCCAGCAGCTTAGATCAGCTGATGAGGGAGCAGTTCTTC. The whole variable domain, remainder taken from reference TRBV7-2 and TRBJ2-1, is GAGVSQSPSNKVTEKGKDVELRCDPISGHTALYWYRQSLGQGLEFLIYFQGNSAPDKSGLPSDRFSAERTGGSVSTLTIQRTQQEDSAVYLCASSLDQLMREQFFGPGTRLTVL.

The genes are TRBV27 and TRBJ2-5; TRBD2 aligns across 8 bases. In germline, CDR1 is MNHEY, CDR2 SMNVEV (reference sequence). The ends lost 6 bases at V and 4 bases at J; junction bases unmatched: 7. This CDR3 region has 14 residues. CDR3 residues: CASRTLSGGETQYF. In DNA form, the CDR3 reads TGTGCCAGCAGAACCTTAAGCGGGGGAGAGACCCAGTACTTC.

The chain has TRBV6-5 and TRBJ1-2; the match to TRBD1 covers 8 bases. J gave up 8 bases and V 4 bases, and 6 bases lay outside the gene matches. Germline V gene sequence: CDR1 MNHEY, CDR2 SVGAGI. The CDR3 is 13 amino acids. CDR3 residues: CASSSGQGWGYTF. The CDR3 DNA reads TGTGCCAGCAGTTCCGGACAGGGCTGGGGCTACACCTTC.

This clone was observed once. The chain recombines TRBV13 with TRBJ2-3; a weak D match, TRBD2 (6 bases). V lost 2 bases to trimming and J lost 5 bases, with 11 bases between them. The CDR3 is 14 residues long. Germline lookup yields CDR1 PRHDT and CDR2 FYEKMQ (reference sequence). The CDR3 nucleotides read TGTGCCAGCAGCTTATCTGGGAGGCTAGATACGCAGTATTTT. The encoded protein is CASSLSGRLDTQYF.

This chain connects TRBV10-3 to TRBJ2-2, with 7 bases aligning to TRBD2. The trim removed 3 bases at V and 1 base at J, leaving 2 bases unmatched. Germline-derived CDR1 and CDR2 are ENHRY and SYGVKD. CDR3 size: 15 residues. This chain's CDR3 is CAISDQRENTGELFF. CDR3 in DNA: TGTGCCATCAGTGACCAGCGGGAGAACACCGGGGAGCTGTTTTTT.

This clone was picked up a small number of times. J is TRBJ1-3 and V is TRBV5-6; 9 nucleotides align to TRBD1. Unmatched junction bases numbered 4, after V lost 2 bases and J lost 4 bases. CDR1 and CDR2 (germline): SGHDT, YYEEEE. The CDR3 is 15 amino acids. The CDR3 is CASSFGTGQGNTIYF. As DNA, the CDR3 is TGTGCCAGCAGCTTTGGGACAGGGCAAGGAAACACCATATATTTT.

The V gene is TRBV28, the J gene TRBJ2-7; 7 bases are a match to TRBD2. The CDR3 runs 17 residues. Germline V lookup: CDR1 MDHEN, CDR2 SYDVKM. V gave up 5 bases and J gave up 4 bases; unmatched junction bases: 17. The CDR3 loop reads CASSLLGAWSSGYEQYF. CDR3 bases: TGTGCCAGCAGTCTCCTAGGGGCGTGGAGTAGCGGGTACGAGCAGTACTTC.

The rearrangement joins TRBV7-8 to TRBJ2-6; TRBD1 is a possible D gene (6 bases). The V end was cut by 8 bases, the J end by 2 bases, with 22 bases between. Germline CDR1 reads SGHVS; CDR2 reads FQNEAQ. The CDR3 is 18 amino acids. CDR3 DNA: TGTGCCAGCGGGTATGTCGGACAGTCGAAACCTGGGGCCAACGTCCTGACTTTC. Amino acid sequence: CASGYVGQSKPGANVLTF.

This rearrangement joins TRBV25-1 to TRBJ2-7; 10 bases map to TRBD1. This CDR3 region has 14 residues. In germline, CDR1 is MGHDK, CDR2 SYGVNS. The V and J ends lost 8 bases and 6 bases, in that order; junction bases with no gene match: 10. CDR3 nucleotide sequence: TGTGCCAGCGCCTTCGGGACAGGGGCCCTCGAGCAGTACTTC. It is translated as CASAFGTGALEQYF.

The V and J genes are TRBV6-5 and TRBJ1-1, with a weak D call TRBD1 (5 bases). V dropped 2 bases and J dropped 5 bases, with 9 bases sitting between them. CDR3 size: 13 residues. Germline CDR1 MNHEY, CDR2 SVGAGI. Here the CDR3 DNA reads TGTGCCAGCAGTTACCAGGGAGGGACTGAAGCTTTCTTT. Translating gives CASSYQGGTEAFF.

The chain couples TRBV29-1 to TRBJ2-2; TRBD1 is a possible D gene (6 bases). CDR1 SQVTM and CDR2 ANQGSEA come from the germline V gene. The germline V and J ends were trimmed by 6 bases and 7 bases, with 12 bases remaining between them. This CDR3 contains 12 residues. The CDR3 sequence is CSVGTRNGELFF. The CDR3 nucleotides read TGCAGCGTGGGGACAAGAAACGGGGAGCTGTTTTTT.

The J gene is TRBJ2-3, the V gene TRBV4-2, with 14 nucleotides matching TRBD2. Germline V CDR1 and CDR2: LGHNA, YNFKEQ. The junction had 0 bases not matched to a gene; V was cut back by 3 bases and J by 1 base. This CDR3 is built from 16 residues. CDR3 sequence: CASSQGLAGGTDTQYF. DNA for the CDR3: TGTGCCAGCAGCCAGGGACTAGCGGGGGGCACAGATACGCAGTATTTT.

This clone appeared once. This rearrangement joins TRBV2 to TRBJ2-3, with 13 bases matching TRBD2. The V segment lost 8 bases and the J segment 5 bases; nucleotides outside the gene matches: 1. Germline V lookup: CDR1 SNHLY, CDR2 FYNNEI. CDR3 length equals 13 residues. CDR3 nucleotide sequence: TGTGCCAGCGGGACTAGCGGGGAAGATACGCAGTATTTT. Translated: CASGTSGEDTQYF.

The CDR3 is CASRVRQGYGYTF. The CDR3, as DNA: TGTGCCAGCAGGGTTCGACAGGGGTATGGCTACACCTTC. The V and J genes are TRBV28 and TRBJ1-2, with 8 bases matching TRBD1. The ends lost 6 bases at V and 5 bases at J; junction bases unmatched: 5. From germline, CDR1 is MDHEN and CDR2 SYDVKM. This CDR3 has 13 residues.

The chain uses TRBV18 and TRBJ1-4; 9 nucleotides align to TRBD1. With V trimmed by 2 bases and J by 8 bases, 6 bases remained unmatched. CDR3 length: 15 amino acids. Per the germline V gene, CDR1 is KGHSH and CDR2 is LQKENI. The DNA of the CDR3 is TGTGCCAGCTCACCAGGGTGGACAGGGGAGGAAAAACTGTTTTTT. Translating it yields CASSPGWTGEEKLFF.

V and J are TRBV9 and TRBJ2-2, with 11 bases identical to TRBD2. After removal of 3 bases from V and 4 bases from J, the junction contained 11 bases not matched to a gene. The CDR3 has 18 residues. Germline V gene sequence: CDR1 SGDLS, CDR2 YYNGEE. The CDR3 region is CASSAPGTSGTRTGELFF. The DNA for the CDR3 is TGTGCCAGCAGCGCCCCCGGGACTAGCGGAACCCGCACCGGGGAGCTGTTTTTT.

CDR3 coding DNA: TGTGCCAGCAGACGAGGGTGGACAGAGAGCTCCTACGAGCAGTACTTC. Amino acid sequence: CASRRGWTESSYEQYF. V usage is TRBV2 and J usage is TRBJ2-7; tentatively, D is TRBD1 (6 bases). This CDR3 is 16 amino acids long. From germline, CDR1 is SNHLY and CDR2 FYNNEI. The V gene lost 6 bases and the J gene lost 0 bases, with 18 bases spanning the gap.

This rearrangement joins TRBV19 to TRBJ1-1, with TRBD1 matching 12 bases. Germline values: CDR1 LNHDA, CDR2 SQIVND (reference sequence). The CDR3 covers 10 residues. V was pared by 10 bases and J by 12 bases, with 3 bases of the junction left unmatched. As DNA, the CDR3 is TGTGCCATGGGACAGGGGGCCCCTTTCTTT. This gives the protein CAMGQGAPFF.

The DNA of the CDR3 is TGTGCCAGCAGTCAGTACGGGGGGCTCGGCTACACCTTC. Its translation: CASSQYGGLGYTF. The genes are TRBV6-6 and TRBJ1-2, with TRBD1 as a possible D gene (6 bases). Germline-derived CDR1 and CDR2 are MNHNY and SVGAGI (reference sequence). Between the trimmed V and J ends, which lost 5 bases and 8 bases, there was a span of 15 bases. The CDR3 spans 13 residues.

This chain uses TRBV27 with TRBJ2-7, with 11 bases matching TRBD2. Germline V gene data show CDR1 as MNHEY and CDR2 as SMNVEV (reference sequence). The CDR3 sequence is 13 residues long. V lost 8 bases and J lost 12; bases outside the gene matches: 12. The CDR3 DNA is TGTGCCAGCCAATCATCTAGCGGGGGGTTTCTGTACTTC. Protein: CASQSSSGGFLYF.

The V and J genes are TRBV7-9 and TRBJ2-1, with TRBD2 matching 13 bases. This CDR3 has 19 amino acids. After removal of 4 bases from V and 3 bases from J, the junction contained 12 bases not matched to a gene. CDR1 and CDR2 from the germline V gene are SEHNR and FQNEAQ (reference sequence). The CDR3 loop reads CASSSDLTSGGADYNEQFF. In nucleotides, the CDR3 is TGTGCCAGCAGCTCAGACTTAACTAGCGGGGGGGCGGACTACAATGAGCAGTTCTTC.

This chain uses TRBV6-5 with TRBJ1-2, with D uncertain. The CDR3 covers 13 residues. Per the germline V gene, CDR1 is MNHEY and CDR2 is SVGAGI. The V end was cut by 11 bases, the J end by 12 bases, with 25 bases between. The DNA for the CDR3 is TGTGCCGCAAGGGAGGCAGCCAATACCCGACACACCTTC. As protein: CAAREAANTRHTF.

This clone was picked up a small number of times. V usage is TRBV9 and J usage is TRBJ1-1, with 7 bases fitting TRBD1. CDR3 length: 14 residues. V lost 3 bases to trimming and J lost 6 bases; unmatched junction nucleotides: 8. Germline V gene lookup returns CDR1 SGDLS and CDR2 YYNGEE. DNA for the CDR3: TGTGCCAGCAGCGAAGCGACAGGGTTCGCTGAAGCTTTCTTT. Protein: CASSEATGFAEAFF. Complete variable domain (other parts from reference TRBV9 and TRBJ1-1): DSGVTQTPKHLITATGQRVTLRCSPRSGDLSVYWYQQSLDQGLQFLIQYYNGEERAKGNILERFSAQQFPDLHSELNLSSLELGDSALYFCASSEATGFAEAFFGQGTRLTVV.

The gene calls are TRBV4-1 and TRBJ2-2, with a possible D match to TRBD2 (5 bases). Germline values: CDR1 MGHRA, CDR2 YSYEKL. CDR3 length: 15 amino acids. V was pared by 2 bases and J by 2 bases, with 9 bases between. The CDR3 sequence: CASSQRGTNTGELFF. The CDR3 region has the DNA TGCGCCAGCAGCCAACGGGGAACAAACACCGGGGAGCTGTTTTTT.

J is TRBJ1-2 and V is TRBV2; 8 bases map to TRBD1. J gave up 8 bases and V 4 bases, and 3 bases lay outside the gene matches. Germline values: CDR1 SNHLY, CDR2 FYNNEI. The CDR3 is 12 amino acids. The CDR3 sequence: CASSARDRGYTF. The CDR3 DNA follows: TGTGCCAGCAGTGCCCGGGACAGGGGCTACACCTTC.

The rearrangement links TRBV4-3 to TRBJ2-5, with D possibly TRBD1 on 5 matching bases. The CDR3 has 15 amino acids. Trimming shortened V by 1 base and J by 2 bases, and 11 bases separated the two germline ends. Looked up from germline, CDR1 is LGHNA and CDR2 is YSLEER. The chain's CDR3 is CASSQGQLLQETQYF. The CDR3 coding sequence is TGCGCCAGCAGCCAAGGACAGCTCTTGCAAGAGACCCAGTACTTC.

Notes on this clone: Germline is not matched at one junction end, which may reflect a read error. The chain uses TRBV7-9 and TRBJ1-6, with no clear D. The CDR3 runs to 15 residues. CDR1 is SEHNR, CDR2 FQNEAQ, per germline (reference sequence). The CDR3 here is CSSSLAAGNRSPLHF. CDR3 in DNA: TGTTCCAGCAGCTTAGCGGCGGGAAATCGTTCACCCCTCCACTTT.

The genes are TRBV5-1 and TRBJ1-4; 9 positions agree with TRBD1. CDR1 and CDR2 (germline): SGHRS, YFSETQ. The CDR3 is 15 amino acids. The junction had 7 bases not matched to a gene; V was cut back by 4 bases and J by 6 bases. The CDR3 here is CASSDRDRVHEKLFF. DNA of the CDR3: TGCGCCAGCAGCGACCGGGACAGGGTTCATGAAAAACTGTTTTTT.

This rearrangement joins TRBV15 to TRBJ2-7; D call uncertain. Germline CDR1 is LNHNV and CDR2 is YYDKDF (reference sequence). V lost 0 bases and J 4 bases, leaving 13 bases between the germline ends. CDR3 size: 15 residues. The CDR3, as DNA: TGTGCCACCAGCAGAGATGCGCAGGCGCGATACGAGCAGTACTTC. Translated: CATSRDAQARYEQYF. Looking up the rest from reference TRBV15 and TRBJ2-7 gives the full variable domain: DAMVIQNPRYQVTQFGKPVTLSCSQTLNHNVMYWYQQKSSQAPKLLFHYYDKDFNNEADTPDNFQSRRPNTSFCFLDIRSPGLGDTAMYLCATSRDAQARYEQYFGPGTRLTVT.

This CDR3 reads CASSVEGGTSGSSDTQYF. The CDR3 coding sequence is TGTGCCAGCAGCGTAGAAGGAGGGACTAGCGGGAGTTCAGATACGCAGTATTTT. The chain couples TRBV9 to TRBJ2-3; 14 bases are a match to TRBD2. The CDR3 covers 18 residues. CDR1 is SGDLS, CDR2 YYNGEE, per germline. With V trimmed by 0 bases and J by 4 bases, 7 bases remained unmatched.

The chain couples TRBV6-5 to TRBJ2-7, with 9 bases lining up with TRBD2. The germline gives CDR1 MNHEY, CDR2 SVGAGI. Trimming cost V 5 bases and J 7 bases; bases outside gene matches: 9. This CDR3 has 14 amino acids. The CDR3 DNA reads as TGTGCCAGCAGTCCCCGCGGGAGGGCAGAGGAGCAGTACTTC. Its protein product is CASSPRGRAEEQYF.